This T cell receptor beta chain was identified during a study of blood T cell repertoires in COVID-19. Overall study: PBMCs, B-cell-depleted T cells, or T cells were the source of the cDNA or gDNA that made up the material.

In the authors' methods: Reference gene primer amplification gave estimated nucleated cell counts. Here immunoSEQ multiplex PCR was the method, and the copy in TCRdb shows in-frame clones only, minus some. V and J calls plus clone size are reproduced from that table; the DNA served to infer D and trimming. The sample has about 230,000 clones, around four fifths seen once. The V and J ends lost 0 bases and 0 bases respectively, with 9 bases between them. Germline lookup yields CDR1 SGHRS and CDR2 YFSETQ. This CDR3 has 15 residues. The source material was peripheral blood. The clonotype originates from a man aged 80 or over with acute or convalescent COVID-19. The rearrangement uses TRBV5-1 and TRBJ2-5; possible D gene TRBD1, 5 bases. The CDR3 region has the DNA TGCGCCAGCAGCTTGGCCTCAGGGTACCAAGAGACCCAGTACTTC. It yields the protein CASSLASGYQETQYF.